What follows is one T cell receptor beta chain and its context. Assay used: immunoSEQ multiplex PCR; TCRdb lists only in-frame clones, some missing. The table includes roughly 230,000 clones, roughly 84% detected once. This CDR3 contains 15 residues. Germline CDR1 and CDR2: LNHDA and SQIVND (reference sequence). V lost 3 bases to trimming and J lost 8 bases; unmatched junction nucleotides: 12. These data originate in a study of blood T cell repertoires in COVID-19. Participant age was roughly 18 to 95 years, and participants resided in around 24 US areas. This sequence joins TRBV19 and TRBJ1-2; the match to TRBD1 covers 7 bases. The sequence came from a man aged 30-40 years in a cohort exposed to, infected with or recovered from COVID-19 (not recorded which). The sample consisted of PBMCs or T cells enriched from blood (not recorded which). CDR3 amino acids: CASSIGTASARGYTF. In DNA, the CDR3 is TGTGCCAGTAGTATCGGGACAGCCTCTGCCCGGGGCTACACCTTC.